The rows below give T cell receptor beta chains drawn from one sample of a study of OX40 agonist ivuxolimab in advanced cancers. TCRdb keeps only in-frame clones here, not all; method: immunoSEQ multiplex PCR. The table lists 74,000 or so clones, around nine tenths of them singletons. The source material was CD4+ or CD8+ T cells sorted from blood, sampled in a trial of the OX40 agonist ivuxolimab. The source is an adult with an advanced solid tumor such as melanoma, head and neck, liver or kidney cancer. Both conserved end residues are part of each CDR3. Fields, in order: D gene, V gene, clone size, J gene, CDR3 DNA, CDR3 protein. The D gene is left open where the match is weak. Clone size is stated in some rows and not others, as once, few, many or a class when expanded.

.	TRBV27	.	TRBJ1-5	TGTGCCAGCAGTTCCCACATTGAGCCCCGGCCCCAGCATTTT	CASSSHIEPRPQHF
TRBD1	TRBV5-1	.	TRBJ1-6	TGCGCCAGCAGCCCTTCCCGGACAGGATCCTATAATTCACCCCTCCACTTT	CASSPSRTGSYNSPLHF
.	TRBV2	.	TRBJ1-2	TGTGCCAGCAGTGAGAGGGGACTCTTTGGCTACACCTTC	CASSERGLFGYTF
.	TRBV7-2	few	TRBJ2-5	TGTGCCAGCAGCTTGGTTCCACTACAAGAGACCCAGTACTTC	CASSLVPLQETQYF
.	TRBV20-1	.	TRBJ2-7	TGCAGTGCCTCGGACAACTACGAGCAGTACTTC	CSASDNYEQYF
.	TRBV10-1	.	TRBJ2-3	TGCGCCAGCAGTGAGTCGTCCTCGGGCACAGATACGCAGTATTTT	CASSESSSGTDTQYF
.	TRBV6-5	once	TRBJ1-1	TGTGCCAGCAGTTACCGGTGGAACACTGAAGCTTTCTTT	CASSYRWNTEAFF
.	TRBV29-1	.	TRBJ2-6	TGCAGCGCCTCCGGGGGCACAGGGCCCAACTCTGGGGCCAACGTCCTGACTTTC	CSASGGTGPNSGANVLTF
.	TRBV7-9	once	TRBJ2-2	TGTGCCAGCAGCTTAGTGGGTAGCGGCGGCGCCGGGGAGCTGTTTTTT	CASSLVGSGGAGELFF
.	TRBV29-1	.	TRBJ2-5	TGCAGCGTTGAGGACGGGGTGGGGACCCAGTACTTC	CSVEDGVGTQYF
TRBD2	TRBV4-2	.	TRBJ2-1	TGTGCCAGCACTCTAGCGGGGAGTACCTACAATGAGCAGTTCTTC	CASTLAGSTYNEQFF
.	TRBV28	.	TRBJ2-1	TGTGCCAGCAGTTTCTCGGACAGAGACAATGAGCAGTTCTTC	CASSFSDRDNEQFF